This T cell receptor beta chain was found in a study of T-cell reconstitution after alpha-beta-depleted transplantation in children (dated by TCRdb to about 2016). With respect to the entire study: T-cell immune reconstitution after TCRalphabeta/CD19-depleted allogeneic hematopoietic cell transplantation in children was quantitatively tracked in the study by means of TCR repertoire profiling.

To prepare the library, PCR was applied. Sequencing took place on an Illumina HiSeq 2500. TCR libraries were prepared with molecular barcoding, using unique molecular identifiers to normalize TCRbeta repertoire quantification. TCRdb passed the public sequencing reads through fastp at Q25 and MiXCR, retaining productive beta sequences. Identical CDR3 proteins give one entry, which carries the most common genes and DNA. The sample table contains 200,000 to 250,000 distinct CDR3 sequences; only one count was recorded for roughly 10% of them. The top ten clones comprise 28% of the sample. The cysteine opens and the phenylalanine closes a CDR3 of 12 amino acids. Of all the DNA, just the CDR3 is kept, 36 bases in frame from base 1. CDR1 and CDR2 are read off the germline V gene as SNHLY and FYNNEI. V is pared back by 7 bases and J by 3 bases, with 10 bases lying between the germline termini. Read against the paper, the sample's treatment or condition label means: allogeneic hematopoietic cell transplantation with graft depleted of TCRalphabeta T cells and CD19 B cells. TCRalphabeta/CD19-depleted allogeneic hematopoietic cell grafts were given to the transplant recipients, all of whom were children.

Beyond this particular receptor, the publication reports: The high TCRbeta diversity at day 60 in some patients was ascribed to recipient T cells and intrathymic progenitors that had survived conditioning. The frequencies of hyperexpanded clones fell over the following months, and after one year, T-cell counts and TCRbeta diversity were mostly attributed to newly produced T cells. The apparently early recovery of alphabetaT-cell counts about two months after transplant reportedly depended on only several hundred rapidly expanded clones that came from non-depleted graft cells.

This clonotype was detected ten times or more. No cognate antigen has been identified for it. There are no base qualities to consult, and no much larger clone falls within one base. The sample in question was PBMCs, obtained before TCRalphabeta/CD19-depleted stem cell transplant. This TCR came from a child less than two years old with acute myeloid leukemia, due to receive a stem cell transplant. The receptor chain draws on TRBV2 and TRBJ2-7; no D gene call is confident. The CDR3 amino acid sequence is: CASTRYHYEQYF. The DNA sequence is as follows: TGTGCCAGCACGCGTTACCACTACGAGCAGTACTTC. This CDR3, with the reference TRBV2 and TRBJ2-7 proteins standing in past its ends, gives the full variable domain EPEVTQTPSHQVTQMGQEVILRCVPISNHLYFYWYRQILGQKVEFLVSFYNNEISEKSEIFDDQFSVERPDGSNFTLKIRSTKLEDSAMYFCASTRYHYEQYFGPGTRLTVT.